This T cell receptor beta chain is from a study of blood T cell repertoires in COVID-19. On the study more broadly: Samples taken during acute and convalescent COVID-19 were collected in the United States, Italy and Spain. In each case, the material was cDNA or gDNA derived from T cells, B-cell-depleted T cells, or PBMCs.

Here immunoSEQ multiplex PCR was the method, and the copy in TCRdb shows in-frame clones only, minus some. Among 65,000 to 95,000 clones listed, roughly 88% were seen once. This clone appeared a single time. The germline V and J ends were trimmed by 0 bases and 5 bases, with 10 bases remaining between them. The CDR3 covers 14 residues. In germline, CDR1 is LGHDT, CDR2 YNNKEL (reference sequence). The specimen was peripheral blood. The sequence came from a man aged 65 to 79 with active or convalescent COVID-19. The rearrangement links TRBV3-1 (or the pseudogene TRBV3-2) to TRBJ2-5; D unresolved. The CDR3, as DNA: TGTGCCAGCAGCCAAGATATTGGTCGGGAGACCCAGTACTTC. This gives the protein CASSQDIGRETQYF.